The 31 T cell receptor beta chains listed next were all sequenced from one sample in a study of graft-versus-host responses after intestinal transplantation. No antigen has been assigned to these receptors. Sequencing was performed with immunoSEQ multiplex PCR; in TCRdb, only in-frame clones are kept and a portion is missing. In the table there are some 150,000 clones, 85% to 95% of which are singletons. The material sequenced was unstimulated CD4+ T cells sorted from spleen or lymph node cells, taken before intestinal transplant. Every receptor here comes from a human donor who received an intestinal transplant.

A note on this clone: At one end the junction does not follow the germline gene, possibly because of a read error. The chain combines TRBV19 with TRBJ2-2; a weak D match, TRBD1 (6 bases). From germline, CDR1 is LNHDA and CDR2 SQIVND (reference sequence). There are 13 residues in the CDR3. CDR3 loop: CASSLDRPGELFF. In DNA, the CDR3 is TGTGCCAGTAGTTTAGACAGGCCCGGGGAGCTGTTTTTT. Combining the CDR3 with reference TRBV19 and TRBJ2-2 gives the whole variable domain DGGITQSPKYLFRKEGQNVTLSCEQNLNHDAMYWYRQDPGQGLRLIYYSQIVNDFQKGDIAEGYSVSREKKESFPLTVTSAQKNPTAFYLCASSLDRPGELFFGEGSRLTVL.

The rearrangement joins TRBV7-2 to TRBJ1-1; D unclear. Trimming left V 6 bases short and J 1 base short, with 12 bases between. Germline lookup yields CDR1 SGHTA and CDR2 FQGNSA. The CDR3 is 14 amino acids. The CDR3 nucleotides read TGTGCCAGCAGTTTGACCAGTCGGAACACTGAAGCTTTCTTT. This gives the protein CASSLTSRNTEAFF.

The chain joins TRBV2 to TRBJ2-6, with D uncertain. Trimming stripped 1 base from V and 2 bases from J, with 6 bases between. The CDR3 totals 15 residues. Germline lookup yields CDR1 SNHLY and CDR2 FYNNEI. CDR3 protein: CASSEDSTGANVLTF. The CDR3 nucleotides read TGTGCCAGCAGTGAAGATTCGACTGGGGCCAACGTCCTGACTTTC.

This clone came up once. The V and J genes are TRBV11-3 and TRBJ2-1; D perhaps matches TRBD2 (5 bases). Germline V CDR1 and CDR2: SGHNT, YENEEA. Trimming took off 1 base at V and 5 bases at J, with 15 bases between the two ends. The CDR3 length is 16 residues. In DNA form, the CDR3 reads TGTGCCAGCAGCTTAGTAGGCTACCAGGAGGACAATGAGCAGTTCTTC. Translated, it gives CASSLVGYQEDNEQFF.

The chain uses TRBV30 and TRBJ1-5; no definite D call. CDR3 length equals 14 residues. The germline V gene encodes CDR1 GTSNPN and CDR2 SVGIG (reference sequence). V lost 0 bases and J lost 3, with 9 bases in between. The CDR3 sequence is CAWSVRRDNQPQHF. The CDR3 DNA follows: TGTGCCTGGAGTGTACGACGGGACAATCAGCCCCAGCATTTT.

V and J are TRBV5-4 and TRBJ2-1, with 11 positions matching TRBD2. The trim removed 4 bases at V and 3 bases at J, leaving 3 bases unmatched. The CDR3 totals 15 residues. The germline V gene has CDR1 SGHNT and CDR2 YYREEE (reference sequence). This CDR3 reads CASSTGLADYNEQFF. The CDR3 bases are TGTGCCAGCAGCACGGGACTAGCGGACTACAATGAGCAGTTCTTC.

The J gene is TRBJ2-2, the V gene TRBV6-6; 11 positions match TRBD1. The CDR3 is 16 residues long. Germline V lookup: CDR1 MNHNY, CDR2 SVGAGI (reference sequence). V trimming: 5 bases; J trimming: 6 bases; junction bases outside the gene matches: 8. Here the CDR3 reads CASSHPPGQGAGELFF. CDR3 DNA sequence: TGTGCCAGCAGTCATCCTCCGGGACAGGGGGCCGGGGAGCTGTTTTTT.

The J gene is TRBJ1-4, the V gene TRBV18; D call uncertain. The ends were cut back, 4 bases at V and 0 bases at J, with 12 bases in the middle. Germline values: CDR1 KGHSH, CDR2 LQKENI. The CDR3 extends over 16 amino acids. The CDR3 protein is CASSLADATTNEKLFF. CDR3 in DNA: TGTGCCAGCTCACTAGCGGACGCAACAACTAATGAAAAACTGTTTTTT.

This chain links TRBV11-1 with TRBJ1-1; unclear D gene. CDR3 length: 12 residues. V lost 3 bases and J 4 bases, leaving 6 bases between the germline ends. From germline, CDR1 is SGHAT and CDR2 FQDESV (reference sequence). This CDR3 reads CASSLWRTEAFF. CDR3 nucleotides: TGTGCCAGCAGCTTGTGGCGCACTGAAGCTTTCTTT.

The chain has TRBV5-1 and TRBJ1-1; D is possibly TRBD1 (6 bases). The CDR3 contains 11 residues. With 3 bases removed from V and 7 bases from J, the gap between germline ends came to 7 bases. Looked up from germline, CDR1 is SGHRS and CDR2 is YFSETQ. The CDR3 sequence: CASSSQGEAFF. DNA for the CDR3: TGCGCCAGCAGCTCACAGGGTGAAGCTTTCTTT.

The rearrangement joins TRBV11-3 to TRBJ2-2, with D unresolved. CDR1 SGHNT and CDR2 YENEEA come from the germline V gene. The ends were cut back, 6 bases at V and 6 bases at J, with 14 bases in the middle. The CDR3 covers 14 residues. As DNA, the CDR3 is TGTGCCAGCAGACTTACCTTGGGGTCCGGGGAGCTGTTTTTT. Translated, it gives CASRLTLGSGELFF.

A few counts support this clone. The chain has TRBV5-1 and TRBJ2-3; TRBD2 agrees at 9 bases. The germline V gene encodes CDR1 SGHRS and CDR2 YFSETQ. This CDR3 region has 17 residues. V lost 0 bases to trimming and J lost 4 bases; unmatched junction nucleotides: 9. CDR3 loop: CASSLAMRGGDSDTQYF. DNA for the CDR3: TGCGCCAGCAGCTTGGCTATGCGGGGGGGAGACTCAGATACGCAGTATTTT.

The chain employs TRBV10-3 and TRBJ2-7; the match to TRBD2 covers 12 bases. V lost 6 bases, J lost 2 bases, and 8 bases stayed unmatched. This CDR3 region has 16 residues. Germline values: CDR1 ENHRY, CDR2 SYGVKD. CDR3 DNA: TGTGCCATCAGGCCCACTAGCGGGAGGTTCACCTACGAGCAGTACTTC. It yields the protein CAIRPTSGRFTYEQYF.

The V gene is TRBV6-1, the J gene TRBJ1-1, with D unresolved. The V end was cut by 1 base, the J end by 11 bases, with 14 bases between. The length of the CDR3 is 13 residues. The V gene's germline CDR1 is MNHNS and CDR2 SASEGT. The CDR3 coding sequence is TGTGCCAGCAGTGAAGACCGGGAGGCGGGTGCTTTCTTT. Protein product: CASSEDREAGAFF.

This clone was picked up one time. The chain has TRBV27 and TRBJ2-7, with D unclear. Trimming pared 3 bases from V and 9 bases from J, leaving 15 bases between. Germline V gene data show CDR1 as MNHEY and CDR2 as SMNVEV (reference sequence). This CDR3 has 13 amino acids. DNA of the CDR3: TGTGCCAGCAGTTTTGATCCGCCTCTTCGGCAGTACTTC. This sequence encodes CASSFDPPLRQYF.

J is TRBJ2-2 and V is TRBV15; D might be TRBD2 (6 bases). The CDR3 has 15 residues. Looked up from germline, CDR1 is LNHNV and CDR2 is YYDKDF (reference sequence). The V end was cut by 0 bases, the J end by 3 bases, with 8 bases between. The CDR3: CATSRDWGDTGELFF. DNA for the CDR3: TGTGCCACCAGCAGAGATTGGGGGGACACCGGGGAGCTGTTTTTT.

The rearrangement links TRBV7-2 to TRBJ2-5; 8 nucleotides line up with TRBD1. Germline CDR1 SGHTA, CDR2 FQGNSA. J lost 4 bases, V lost 5 bases, and 9 bases had no gene match. The CDR3 runs 15 residues. The CDR3 loop reads CASSQGQVQRETQYF. The CDR3 coding sequence is TGTGCCAGCAGCCAGGGACAGGTTCAAAGAGAGACCCAGTACTTC.

The genes are TRBV5-1 and TRBJ1-1, with unresolved D. The CDR3 is made up of 16 amino acids. From germline, CDR1 is SGHRS and CDR2 YFSETQ. The ends were cut back, 0 bases at V and 0 bases at J, with 12 bases in the middle. The DNA of the CDR3 is TGCGCCAGCAGCTTGGTCCCAGGCGTTATGAACACTGAAGCTTTCTTT. It specifies CASSLVPGVMNTEAFF.

J is TRBJ2-5 and V is TRBV5-1; maybe TRBD1 (5 bases). Germline-derived CDR1 and CDR2 are SGHRS and YFSETQ. This CDR3 is built from 11 residues. V gave up 7 bases and J gave up 3 bases, with 7 bases separating them. The CDR3 DNA reads as TGCGCCAGCGGCAGGGAAGAGACCCAGTACTTC. It translates to CASGREETQYF.

The chain combines TRBV18 with TRBJ1-2, with D possibly TRBD1 on 6 matching bases. CDR3 size: 14 residues. Trimming took 6 bases from V and 6 from J, leaving 17 bases between them. Germline CDR1 and CDR2: KGHSH and LQKENI. The CDR3 sequence: CASSAGGKPNGYTF. Here the CDR3 DNA reads TGTGCCAGCTCCGCCGGGGGCAAACCCAATGGCTACACCTTC.

The rearrangement joins TRBV6-1 to TRBJ2-7, with 9 nucleotides matching TRBD2. From germline, CDR1 is MNHNS and CDR2 SASEGT. V lost 10 bases and J lost 3; bases outside the gene matches: 7. This CDR3 spans 13 amino acids. Written as DNA, the CDR3 is TGTGCCATCCAAGCGGGAGGACGCTACGAGCAGTACTTC. Its protein is CAIQAGGRYEQYF.

The chain's CDR3 is CASSLVADRGRGQYF. For the CDR3, the DNA is TGTGCCAGCAGCTTAGTCGCGGACAGGGGGCGAGGGCAGTACTTC. The chain combines TRBV11-1 with TRBJ2-7; TRBD1 aligns across 11 bases. Unmatched junction bases numbered 8, after V lost 1 base and J lost 9 bases. The germline gives CDR1 SGHAT, CDR2 FQDESV (reference sequence). This CDR3 is built from 15 residues.

Here the CDR3 reads CATGGREAKNIQYF. CDR3 nucleotides: TGTGCCACCGGGGGACGTGAGGCCAAAAACATTCAGTACTTC. The chain recombines TRBV5-6 with TRBJ2-4; tentative D call: TRBD2 (6 bases). This CDR3 is built from 14 residues. Trimming removed 9 bases at V and 1 base at J, with 14 bases between. Germline V CDR1 and CDR2: SGHDT, YYEEEE.

The chain is built from TRBV12-5 and TRBJ2-3; the D gene is possibly TRBD2 (6 bases). This CDR3 region has 18 residues. Trimming shortened V by 5 bases and J by 6 bases, and 27 bases separated the two germline ends. Germline V CDR1 and CDR2: LGHNT, FRNRAP. The CDR3 reads CASGPDRPGLAILDTQYF. The CDR3 nucleotides read TGTGCTAGTGGTCCCGACCGTCCGGGGCTAGCGATTCTGGATACGCAGTATTTT.

V and J are TRBV5-4 and TRBJ2-5, with 8 bases lining up with TRBD1. The length of the CDR3 is 15 residues. The V gene end was trimmed by 0 bases and the J gene end by 3 bases; junction bases not matched to a gene: 4. CDR1 is SGHNT and CDR2 is YYREEE in the germline V gene (reference sequence). CDR3 nucleotide sequence: TGTGCCAGCAGCTTGGGACAGGGGCGAAAAGAGACCCAGTACTTC. It encodes CASSLGQGRKETQYF.

The genes are TRBV28 and TRBJ2-7, with TRBD2 matching over 7 bases. The CDR3 sequence is 14 residues long. Germline trimming cut 6 bases from V and 0 bases from J; bases unmatched to any gene: 5. CDR1 and CDR2 from the germline V gene are MDHEN and SYDVKM. CDR3 in amino acids: CASRRTGGSYEQYF. The CDR3, as DNA: TGTGCCAGCAGGCGGACGGGGGGCTCCTACGAGCAGTACTTC.

J is TRBJ2-5 and V is TRBV6-5; the D is unclear. Trimming shortened V by 7 bases and J by 5 bases, and 17 bases separated the two germline ends. This CDR3 comprises 14 residues. Looked up from germline, CDR1 is MNHEY and CDR2 is SVGAGI. The CDR3 region has the DNA TGTGCCAGCAATAACGGGCGAGTTGAGGAGACCCAGTACTTC. This translates into CASNNGRVEETQYF.

This clone was picked up one time. This chain uses TRBV10-3 with TRBJ2-1, with D possibly matching TRBD2 (7 bases). Germline CDR1 is ENHRY and CDR2 is SYGVKD. The CDR3 contains 16 residues. V was cut by 0 bases and J by 2 bases, with 11 bases left in between. CDR3 sequence (DNA): TGTGCCATCAGTGAGTCTAGGGGGGGAACCTACAATGAGCAGTTCTTC. Protein sequence: CAISESRGGTYNEQFF.

The gene calls are TRBV6-7 and TRBJ2-7; D might be TRBD1 or TRBD2, each matching 5 bases. TRBV6-7 is given ORF status, its function remaining uncertain. V shed 4 bases and J shed 1 base, with 11 bases lying between them. The CDR3 loop spans 14 amino acids. The CDR3 sequence is CASSSGTKSYEQYF. The CDR3 DNA sequence: TGTGCCAGCAGTTCAGGGACCAAGTCCTACGAGCAGTACTTC.

In its sample, this clone was seen once. The chain carries TRBV6-6 and TRBJ1-1; D not resolved. V lost 0 bases and J 0 bases, leaving 5 bases between the germline ends. The CDR3 has 14 amino acids. From germline, CDR1 is MNHNY and CDR2 SVGAGI (reference sequence). CDR3 nucleotides: TGTGCCAGCAGTTACTCGGAAGTGAACACTGAAGCTTTCTTT. This sequence encodes CASSYSEVNTEAFF.

This clone was found once. The rearrangement uses TRBV5-1 and TRBJ2-3, with 8 nucleotides matching TRBD2. J gave up 2 bases and V 3 bases, and 11 bases lay outside the gene matches. CDR3 length equals 17 residues. CDR1 is SGHRS, CDR2 YFSETQ, per germline. This chain's CDR3 is CASSSAMGLGNTDTQYF. In nucleotides, the CDR3 is TGCGCCAGCAGCTCGGCGATGGGACTAGGAAACACAGATACGCAGTATTTT.